The T cell receptor beta chain under discussion was sequenced for a study of CD8 T cells in ankylosing spondylitis. The CDR3 is 16 amino acids. Germline CDR1 and CDR2: KGHSH and LQKENI. V shed 3 bases and J shed 3 bases, with 18 bases lying between them. At least ten counts were recorded for this clonotype. MiXCR was run by TCRdb on the 5' RACE reads, yielding one entry per CDR3 protein. The table records about 160,000 distinct CDR3 sequences, around 17% of them present only once. Sequences were obtained from blood, either unsorted or a sorted T cell fraction (not recorded which). The V call is TRBV18, the J call TRBJ2-7, with D possibly TRBD1 on 8 matching bases. The receptor was derived from a male donor with ankylosing spondylitis or in good health (not recorded which). This CDR3 reads CASSPQDREGDYEQYF. For the CDR3, the DNA is TGTGCCAGCTCACCCCAGGACAGGGAGGGAGACTACGAGCAGTACTTC.